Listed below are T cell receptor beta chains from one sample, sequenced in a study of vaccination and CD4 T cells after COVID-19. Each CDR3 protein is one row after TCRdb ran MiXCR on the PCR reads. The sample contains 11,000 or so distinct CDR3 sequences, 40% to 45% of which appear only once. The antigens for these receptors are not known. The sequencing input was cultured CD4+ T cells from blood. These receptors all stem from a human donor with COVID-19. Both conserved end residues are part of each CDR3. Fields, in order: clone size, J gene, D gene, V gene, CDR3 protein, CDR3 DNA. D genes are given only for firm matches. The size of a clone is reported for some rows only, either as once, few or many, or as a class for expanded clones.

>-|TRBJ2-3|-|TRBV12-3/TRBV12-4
CASLRGATDTQYF
TGTGCCAGCCTCAGGGGGGCGACAGATACGCAGTATTTT
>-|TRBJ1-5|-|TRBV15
CATSRPREIEGNQPQHF
TGTGCCACCAGCAGGCCCCGGGAGATTGAGGGCAATCAGCCCCAGCATTTT
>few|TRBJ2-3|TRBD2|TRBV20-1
CSAGAGGGSTDTQYF
TGCAGTGCAGGCGCTGGCGGGGGGAGCACAGATACGCAGTATTTT
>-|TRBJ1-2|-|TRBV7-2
CASSPGNVGDYTF
TGTGCCAGCAGCCCCGGGAATGTAGGGGACTACACCTTC
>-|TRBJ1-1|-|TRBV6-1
CASSAEVGTEAFF
TGTGCCAGCAGTGCGGAAGTTGGCACTGAAGCTTTCTTT
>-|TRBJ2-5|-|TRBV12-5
CASGSETDQETQYF
TGTGCTAGTGGTTCGGAGACAGACCAAGAGACCCAGTACTTC
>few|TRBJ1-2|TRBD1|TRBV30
CAWSVRPGQGDRYGYTF
TGTGCCTGGAGTGTACGTCCGGGTCAGGGGGACCGCTATGGCTACACCTTC
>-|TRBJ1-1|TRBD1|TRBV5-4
CASSRGQGNTEAFF
TGTGCCAGCAGCCGGGGACAGGGGAACACTGAAGCTTTCTTT
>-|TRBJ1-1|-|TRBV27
CASSPPGGNTEAFF
TGTGCCAGCAGTCCACCGGGAGGGAACACTGAAGCTTTCTTT
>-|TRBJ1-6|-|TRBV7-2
CASSPNFRGSSPLHF
TGTGCCAGCAGCCCAAATTTCAGGGGTAGTTCACCCCTCCACTTT
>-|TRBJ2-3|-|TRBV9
CASSVEASLRTDTQYF
TGTGCCAGCAGCGTCGAGGCTAGCCTGCGCACAGATACGCAGTATTTT
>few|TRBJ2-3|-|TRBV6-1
CASSPYSLGGGRGDTQYF
TGTGCCAGCAGTCCCTACTCTTTAGGGGGGGGCCGGGGAGATACGCAGTATTTT
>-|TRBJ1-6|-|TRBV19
CASTQRGRRNSPLHF
TGTGCCAGTACCCAAAGGGGCCGACGTAATTCACCCCTCCACTTT
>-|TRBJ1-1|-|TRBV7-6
CASSPRGYTEAFF
TGTGCCAGCAGCCCCAGGGGATACACTGAAGCTTTCTTT
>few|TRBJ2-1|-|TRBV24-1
CATQDSGEQFF
TGTGCCACGCAGGACTCGGGTGAGCAGTTCTTC
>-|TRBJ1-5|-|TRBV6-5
CASSYSQDQPQHF
TGTGCCAGCAGTTACTCCCAAGATCAGCCCCAGCATTTT
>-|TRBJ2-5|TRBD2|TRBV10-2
CASSESARGGNQYF
TGCGCCAGCAGTGAGTCGGCGCGGGGGGGCAACCAGTACTTC
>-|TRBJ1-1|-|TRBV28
CASSLRGGGRTEAFF
TGTGCCAGCAGTTTGCGGGGTGGAGGTAGAACTGAAGCTTTCTTT
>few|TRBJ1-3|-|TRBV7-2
CASSRSGQGGNTIYF
TGTGCCAGCAGCCGATCGGGGCAGGGAGGAAACACCATATATTTT
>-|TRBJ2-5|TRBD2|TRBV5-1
CASRPSTSGQETQYF
TGCGCCAGCAGACCATCGACTAGCGGGCAAGAGACCCAGTACTTC
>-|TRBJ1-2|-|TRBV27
CASSLGGKGGYTF
TGTGCCAGCAGCCTGGGGGGGAAGGGTGGCTACACCTTC
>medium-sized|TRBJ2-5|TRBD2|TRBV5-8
CASSLGLAGGGYETQYF
TGTGCCAGCAGCTTGGGACTAGCGGGGGGCGGATACGAGACCCAGTACTTC
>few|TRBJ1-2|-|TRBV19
CASSPRGVNYGYTF
TGTGCCAGTAGTCCGAGGGGGGTGAACTATGGCTACACCTTC
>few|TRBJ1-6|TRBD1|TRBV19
CASGQGWGNSPLHF
TGTGCCAGTGGACAGGGCTGGGGTAATTCACCCCTCCACTTT
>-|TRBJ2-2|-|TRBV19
CASSIERRATTGELFF
TGTGCCAGTAGTATAGAGCGACGGGCGACCACCGGGGAGCTGTTTTTT
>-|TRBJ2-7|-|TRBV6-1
CASTLGPQAAYEQYF
TGTGCCAGCACCCTGGGGCCCCAGGCCGCCTACGAGCAGTACTTC
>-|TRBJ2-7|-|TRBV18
CASSPGKDEQYF
TGTGCCAGCTCACCAGGGAAAGACGAGCAGTACTTC
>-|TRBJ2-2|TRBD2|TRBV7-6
CASSLGTGGGELFF
TGTGCCAGCAGCTTAGGAACGGGGGGCGGGGAGCTGTTTTTT
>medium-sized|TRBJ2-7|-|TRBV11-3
CASSPDRPSYEQYF
TGTGCCAGCAGCCCCGACCGTCCATCCTACGAGCAGTACTTC
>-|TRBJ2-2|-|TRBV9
CASKTGSSTGELFF
TGTGCCAGCAAGACCGGGAGTAGCACCGGGGAGCTGTTTTTT
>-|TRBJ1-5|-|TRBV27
CASTAGGAAGQPQHF
TGTGCCAGCACCGCGGGAGGGGCGGCGGGTCAGCCCCAGCATTTT
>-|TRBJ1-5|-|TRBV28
CASSLASQGQPQHF
TGTGCCAGCAGTTTGGCCTCCCAGGGGCAGCCCCAGCATTTT
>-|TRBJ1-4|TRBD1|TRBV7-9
CASSHGDRGLEKLFF
TGTGCCAGCAGCCATGGGGACAGGGGCCTTGAAAAACTGTTTTTT
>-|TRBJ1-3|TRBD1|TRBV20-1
CSAITDRSSGNTIYF
TGCAGTGCAATAACGGACAGGAGCTCTGGAAACACCATATATTTT
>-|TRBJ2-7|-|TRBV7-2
CASSFTGQTGEQYF
TGTGCCAGCAGCTTCACTGGACAGACAGGCGAGCAGTACTTC
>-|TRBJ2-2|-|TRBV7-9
CASSFGAFGELFF
TGTGCCAGCAGCTTTGGAGCGTTCGGGGAGCTGTTTTTT
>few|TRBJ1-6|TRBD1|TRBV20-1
CSATTGAVNNSPLHF
TGCAGTGCCACGACAGGGGCGGTTAATAATTCACCCCTCCACTTT
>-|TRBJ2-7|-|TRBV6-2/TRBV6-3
CASSYLGFSYEQYF
TGTGCCAGCAGTTACCTGGGGTTCTCCTACGAGCAGTACTTC
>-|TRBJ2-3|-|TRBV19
CASKTPGPGTQYF
TGTGCCAGTAAGACCCCCGGTCCTGGTACGCAGTATTTT
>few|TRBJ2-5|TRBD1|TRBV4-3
CASSLRQGQETQYF
TGCGCCAGCAGCCTCCGACAGGGCCAAGAGACCCAGTACTTC
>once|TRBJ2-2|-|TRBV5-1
CASSPDTSNTGELFF
TGCGCCAGCAGCCCGGACACCTCGAACACCGGGGAGCTGTTTTTT